These 14 T cell receptor beta chains came from one sample sequenced in a study of post-analysis software for immune sequencing data. These receptors have no known antigen. Study findings and constraints: TRBV5-6, TRBV5-1 and TRBV20-1 belonged to a set of roughly five TRBV segments that were more frequent in patients than controls.

Libraries were made from TCR beta cDNA, and they carried unique molecular identifiers. MiXCR, applied by TCRdb to the PCR reads, yields one record per CDR3 protein. This table holds around 440,000 distinct CDR3 sequences, 45% found once. Material for sequencing was blood. These receptors came from a girl aged 5 to 17 with multiple sclerosis.

The chain joins TRBV12-3 or TRBV12-4 to TRBJ2-2; 8 bases fit TRBD2. The CDR3 contains 15 residues. V trimming: 5 bases; J trimming: 5 bases; junction bases outside the gene matches: 7. DNA of the CDR3: TGTGCCAGCAGTCCCGGACTAGCAGCTACCGGGGAGCTGTTTTTT. It yields the protein CASSPGLAATGELFF.

As to this clonotype: The germline gene is not matched at one end of the junction; a read error may be the cause. This CDR3 reads CASSSSVTGERFF. The DNA for the CDR3 is TGCGCCAGCAGTTCAAGTGTCACCGGGGAGCGGTTTTTT. J is TRBJ2-2 and V is TRBV5-1, with D tentatively TRBD2 (5 bases). The CDR3 spans 13 residues. Germline values: CDR1 SGHRS, CDR2 YFSETQ.

The rearrangement uses TRBV25-1 and TRBJ2-1; the D gene is possibly TRBD2 (5 bases). The V and J ends lost 9 bases and 10 bases respectively, with 16 bases between them. The CDR3 covers 12 residues. Germline assignment: CDR1 MGHDK and CDR2 SYGVNS. The CDR3 region is CASLIGAGEQFF. The CDR3 coding sequence is TGTGCCAGTCTAATTGGTGCGGGCGAGCAGTTCTTC. The variable domain in full, completed from reference TRBV25-1 and TRBJ2-1, reads EADIYQTPRYLVIGTGKKITLECSQTMGHDKMYWYQQDPGMELHLIHYSYGVNSTEKGDLSSESTVSRIRTEHFPLTLESARPSHTSQYLCASLIGAGEQFFGPGTRLTVL.

This chain connects TRBV3-1 to TRBJ2-5, with D possibly being TRBD1 or TRBD2 (5 bases each). The J call may be incorrect, as the DNA end agrees better with TRBJ2-7. Germline V CDR1 and CDR2: LGHDT, YNNKEL (reference sequence). The CDR3 is 14 amino acids. The chain's CDR3 is CASSLDGADYEQYF. The CDR3 DNA reads TGTGCCAGCAGCCTTGACGGGGCAGACTACGAGCAGTACTTC.

This clonotype was detected a few times. The chain has TRBV11-2 and TRBJ2-3; possible D gene TRBD2, 6 bases. V was clipped by 7 bases and J by 2 bases, with 19 bases between them. Germline CDR1 SGHAT, CDR2 FQNNGV. The CDR3 is 16 amino acids. The DNA for the CDR3 is TGTGCCAGCACCACTCTCCCGCGGGGAAACACAGATACGCAGTATTTT. Its protein product is CASTTLPRGNTDTQYF. The entire variable domain, with the rest obtained from reference TRBV11-2 and TRBJ2-3, is as follows: EAGVAQSPRYKIIEKRQSVAFWCNPISGHATLYWYQQILGQGPKLLIQFQNNGVVDDSQLPKDRFSAERLKGVDSTLKIQPAKLEDSAVYLCASTTLPRGNTDTQYFGPGTRLTVL.

The rearrangement uses TRBV4-2 and TRBJ1-1; D is perhaps TRBD1 (6 bases). V lost 1 base to trimming and J lost 4 bases, with 16 bases between them. Germline assignment: CDR1 LGHNA and CDR2 YNFKEQ. CDR3 length equals 16 residues. The CDR3 bases are TGTGCCAGCAGCCAAGGGCAGGGGAGTTCTGGCACTGAAGCTTTCTTT. Its translation is CASSQGQGSSGTEAFF.

The J gene is TRBJ2-1, the V gene TRBV29-1; D uncertain. CDR1 and CDR2 from the germline V gene are SQVTM and ANQGSEA. Trimming took 3 bases from V and 15 from J, leaving 12 bases between them. This CDR3 comprises 10 residues. The CDR3 is CSVEGRISFF. For the CDR3, the DNA is TGCAGCGTTGAGGGCCGGATCTCGTTCTTC.

The gene calls are TRBV7-9 and TRBJ2-2; TRBD2 aligns across 10 bases. This CDR3 is built from 17 residues. Germline loops: CDR1 SEHNR, CDR2 FQNEAQ (reference sequence). The trim removed 1 base at V and 4 bases at J, leaving 6 bases unmatched. The CDR3 DNA sequence: TGTGCCAGCAGCTTAGGAGTAGCGGGAGGCCCCACCGGGGAGCTGTTTTTT. Translated, it gives CASSLGVAGGPTGELFF.

This chain connects TRBV10-3 to TRBJ2-3; 8 bases map to TRBD2. This CDR3 region has 16 residues. Germline V lookup: CDR1 ENHRY, CDR2 SYGVKD. V lost 5 bases to trimming and J lost 0 bases; unmatched junction nucleotides: 7. CDR3 in DNA: TGTGCCATCAGTACCTGGACTAGCTCTAGCACAGATACGCAGTATTTT. This codes for CAISTWTSSSTDTQYF.

The sample holds a few counts of this clonotype. The chain uses TRBV7-9 and TRBJ2-7; 16 nucleotides match TRBD2. The germline gives CDR1 SEHNR, CDR2 FQNEAQ (reference sequence). The CDR3 is made up of 17 amino acids. After removal of 4 bases from V and 7 bases from J, the junction contained 10 bases not matched to a gene. The CDR3 spells CASSSGLAGGTEREQYF. The CDR3 DNA is TGTGCCAGCAGCTCGGGACTAGCGGGAGGGACGGAGCGGGAGCAGTACTTC.

This clonotype showed up just a few times. V and J are TRBV5-1 and TRBJ2-7, with D tentatively TRBD2 (5 bases). V dropped 0 bases and J dropped 6 bases, with 16 bases sitting between them. CDR1 and CDR2 from the germline V gene are SGHRS and YFSETQ. This CDR3 has 15 residues. The CDR3 DNA reads TGCGCCAGCAGCTTGGAATGGACTGCTGTTAGCGAGCAGTACTTC. The encoded protein is CASSLEWTAVSEQYF.

Turning to this clonotype: A clone one base away is much larger, so this may be a read error. The chain has TRBV29-1 and TRBJ2-7; D gene uncertain. From germline, CDR1 is SQVTM and CDR2 ANQGSEA. The CDR3 has 13 amino acids. The CDR3 region has the DNA TGCGGCGTTGAAGTTGGCAGCTCCTACGAGCAGTACTTC. The encoded protein is CGVEVGSSYEQYF.

This clonotype was detected only a few times. The chain links TRBV29-1 to TRBJ2-7; 10 bases agree with TRBD2. V lost 2 bases to trimming and J lost 0 bases; unmatched junction nucleotides: 7. The CDR3 is 16 amino acids. In germline, CDR1 is SQVTM, CDR2 ANQGSEA. CDR3 DNA: TGCAGCGTTGAATCGGGATTAGCGGGAGGCTCCTACGAGCAGTACTTC. This gives the protein CSVESGLAGGSYEQYF.

The chain recombines TRBV4-1 with TRBJ2-1, with 8 bases aligning to TRBD2. The V and J ends lost 4 bases and 9 bases, in that order; junction bases with no gene match: 11. CDR1 is MGHRA and CDR2 is YSYEKL in the germline V gene. This CDR3 comprises 15 residues. The CDR3 loop reads CASSPSGTSFGEQFF. The CDR3 DNA reads TGCGCCAGCAGCCCATCCGGGACTAGTTTCGGTGAGCAGTTCTTC.